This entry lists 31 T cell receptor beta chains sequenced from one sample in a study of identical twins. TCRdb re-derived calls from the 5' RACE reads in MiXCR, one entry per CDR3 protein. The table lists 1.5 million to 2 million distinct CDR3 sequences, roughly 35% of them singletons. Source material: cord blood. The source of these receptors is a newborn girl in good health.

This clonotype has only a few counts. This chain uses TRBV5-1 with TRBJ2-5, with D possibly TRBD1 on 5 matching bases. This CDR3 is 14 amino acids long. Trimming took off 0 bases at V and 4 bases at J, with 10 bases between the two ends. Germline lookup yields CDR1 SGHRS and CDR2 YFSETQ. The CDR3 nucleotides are TGCGCCAGCAGCTTGGGCCATAGGGGAGAGACCCAGTACTTC. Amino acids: CASSLGHRGETQYF.

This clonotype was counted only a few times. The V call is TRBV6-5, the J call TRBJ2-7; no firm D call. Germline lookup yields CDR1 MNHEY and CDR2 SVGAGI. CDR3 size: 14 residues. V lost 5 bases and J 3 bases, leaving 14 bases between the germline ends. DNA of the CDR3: TGTGCCAGCAGTCCCTACCTTGGAGACTACGAGCAGTACTTC. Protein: CASSPYLGDYEQYF.

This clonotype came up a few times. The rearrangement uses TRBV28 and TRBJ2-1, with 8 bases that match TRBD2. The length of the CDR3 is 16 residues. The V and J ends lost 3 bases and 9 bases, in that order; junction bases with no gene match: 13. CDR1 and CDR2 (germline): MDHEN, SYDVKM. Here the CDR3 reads CASSLRVAGPSGEQFF. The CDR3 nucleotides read TGTGCCAGCAGTTTGAGAGTAGCGGGACCTAGTGGTGAGCAGTTCTTC.

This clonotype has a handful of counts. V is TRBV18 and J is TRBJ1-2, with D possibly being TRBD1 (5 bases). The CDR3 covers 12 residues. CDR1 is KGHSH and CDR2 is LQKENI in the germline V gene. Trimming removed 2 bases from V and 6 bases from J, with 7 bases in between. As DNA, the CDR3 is TGTGCCAGCTCACCAATAGGGGATGGCTACACCTTC. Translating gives CASSPIGDGYTF.

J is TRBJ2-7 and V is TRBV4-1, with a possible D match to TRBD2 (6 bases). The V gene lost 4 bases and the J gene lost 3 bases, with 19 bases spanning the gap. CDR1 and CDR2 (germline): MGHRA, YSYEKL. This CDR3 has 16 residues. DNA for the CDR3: TGCGCCAGCAGCCGGGACCCGGGACTCAAGATCTACGAGCAGTACTTC. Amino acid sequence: CASSRDPGLKIYEQYF.

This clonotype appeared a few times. Here the CDR3 reads CASSPQVFFYGYTF. Written as DNA, the CDR3 is TGTGCCAGCAGCCCCCAGGTTTTTTTCTATGGCTACACCTTC. The V and J genes are TRBV7-9 and TRBJ1-2; D uncertain. The CDR3 has 14 residues. Germline CDR1 reads SEHNR; CDR2 reads FQNEAQ (reference sequence). Trimming stripped 5 bases from V and 4 bases from J, with 14 bases between. Full variable domain (remainder filled in from reference TRBV7-9 and TRBJ1-2): DTGVSQNPRHKITKRGQNVTFRCDPISEHNRLYWYRQTLGQGPEFLTYFQNEAQLEKSRLLSDRFSAERPKGSFSTLEIQRTEQGDSAMYLCASSPQVFFYGYTFGSGTRLTVV.

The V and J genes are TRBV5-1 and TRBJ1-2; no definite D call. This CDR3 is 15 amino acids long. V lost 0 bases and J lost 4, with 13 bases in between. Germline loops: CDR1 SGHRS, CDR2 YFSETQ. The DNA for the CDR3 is TGCGCCAGCAGCTTGGAACGCGGGTTCGGCTATGGCTACACCTTC. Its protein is CASSLERGFGYGYTF. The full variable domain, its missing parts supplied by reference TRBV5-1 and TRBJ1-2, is KAGVTQTPRYLIKTRGQQVTLSCSPISGHRSVSWYQQTPGQGLQFLFEYFSETQRNKGNFPGRFSGRQFSNSRSEMNVSTLELGDSALYLCASSLERGFGYGYTFGSGTRLTVV.

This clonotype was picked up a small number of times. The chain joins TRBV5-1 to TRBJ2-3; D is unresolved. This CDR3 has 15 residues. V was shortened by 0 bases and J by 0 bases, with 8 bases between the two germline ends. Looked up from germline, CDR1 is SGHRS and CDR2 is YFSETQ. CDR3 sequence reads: CASSLAPSSTDTQYF. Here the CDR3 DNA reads TGCGCCAGCAGCTTGGCCCCTTCTAGCACAGATACGCAGTATTTT.

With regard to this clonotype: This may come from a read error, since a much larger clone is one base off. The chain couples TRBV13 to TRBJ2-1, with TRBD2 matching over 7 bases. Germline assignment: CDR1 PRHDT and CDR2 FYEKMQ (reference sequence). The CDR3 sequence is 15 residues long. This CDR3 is CANSPRGDSYNEQFF. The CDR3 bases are TGTGCCAACAGCCCCCGGGGGGACTCCTACAATGAGCAGTTCTTC.

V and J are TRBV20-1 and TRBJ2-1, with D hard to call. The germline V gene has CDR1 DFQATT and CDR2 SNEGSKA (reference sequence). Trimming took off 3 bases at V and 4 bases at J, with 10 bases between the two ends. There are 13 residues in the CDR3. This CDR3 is CSASILIYNEQFF. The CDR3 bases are TGCAGTGCTAGTATTCTAATATACAATGAGCAGTTCTTC.

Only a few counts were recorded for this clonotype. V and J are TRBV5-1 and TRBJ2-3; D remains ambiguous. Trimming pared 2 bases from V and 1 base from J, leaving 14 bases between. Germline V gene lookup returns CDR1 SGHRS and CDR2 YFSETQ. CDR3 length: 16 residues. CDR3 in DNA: TGCGCCAGCAGCTTACACTACCCGGTGGGCACAGATACGCAGTATTTT. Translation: CASSLHYPVGTDTQYF.

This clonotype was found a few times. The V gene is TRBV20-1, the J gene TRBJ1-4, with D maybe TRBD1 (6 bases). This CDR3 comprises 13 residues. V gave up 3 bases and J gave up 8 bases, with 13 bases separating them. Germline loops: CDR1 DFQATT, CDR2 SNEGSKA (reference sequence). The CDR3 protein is CSARFYRVEKLFF. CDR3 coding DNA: TGCAGTGCTAGGTTTTACAGGGTGGAAAAACTGTTTTTT.

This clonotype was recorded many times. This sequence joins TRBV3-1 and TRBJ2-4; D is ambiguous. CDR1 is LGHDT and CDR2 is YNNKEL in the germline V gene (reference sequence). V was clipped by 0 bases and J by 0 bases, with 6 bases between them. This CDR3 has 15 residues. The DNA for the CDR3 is TGTGCCAGCAGCCAAGACACGCTAGCCAAAAACATTCAGTACTTC. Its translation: CASSQDTLAKNIQYF.

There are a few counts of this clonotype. The CDR3, as DNA: TGCAGTGCCAGAATCTCCGGGAAAAGCTCCTACAATGAGCAGTTCTTC. This encodes CSARISGKSSYNEQFF. The chain couples TRBV20-1 to TRBJ2-1; tentative D call: TRBD2 (5 bases). There are 16 residues in the CDR3. Looked up from germline, CDR1 is DFQATT and CDR2 is SNEGSKA (reference sequence). The germline V and J ends were trimmed by 6 bases and 0 bases, with 18 bases remaining between them.

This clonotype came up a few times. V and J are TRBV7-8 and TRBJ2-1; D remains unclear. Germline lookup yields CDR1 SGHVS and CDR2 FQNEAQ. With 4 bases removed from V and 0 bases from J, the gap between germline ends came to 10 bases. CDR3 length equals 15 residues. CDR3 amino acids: CASSSSYGSYNEQFF. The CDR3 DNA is TGTGCCAGCAGCTCCTCATATGGCTCCTACAATGAGCAGTTCTTC.

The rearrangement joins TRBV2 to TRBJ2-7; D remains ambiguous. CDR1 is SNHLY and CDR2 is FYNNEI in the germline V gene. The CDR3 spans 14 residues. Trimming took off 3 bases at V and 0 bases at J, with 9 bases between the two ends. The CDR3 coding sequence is TGTGCCAGCAGTGACATTCTCATCTCCTACGAGCAGTACTTC. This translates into CASSDILISYEQYF.

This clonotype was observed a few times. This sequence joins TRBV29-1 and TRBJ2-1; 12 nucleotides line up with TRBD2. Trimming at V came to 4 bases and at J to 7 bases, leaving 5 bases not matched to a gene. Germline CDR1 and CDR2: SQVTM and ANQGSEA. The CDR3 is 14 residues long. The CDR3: CSVAASGGANEQFF. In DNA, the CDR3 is TGCAGCGTTGCGGCTAGCGGGGGGGCGAATGAGCAGTTCTTC.

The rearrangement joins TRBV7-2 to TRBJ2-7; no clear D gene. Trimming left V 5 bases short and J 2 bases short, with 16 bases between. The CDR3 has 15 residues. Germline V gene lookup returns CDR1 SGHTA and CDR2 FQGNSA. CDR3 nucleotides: TGTGCCAGCAGCCGACGGGTTGAGCCGGCCTACGAGCAGTACTTC. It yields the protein CASSRRVEPAYEQYF.

The CDR3 is CASSQVSGRLAGGSNEQFF. The CDR3 nucleotides are TGTGCCAGCAGCCAAGTTTCTGGTAGACTAGCGGGAGGGTCCAATGAGCAGTTCTTC. This rearrangement joins TRBV4-2 to TRBJ2-1, with TRBD2 identical over 14 bases. The V and J ends lost 1 base and 6 bases, in that order; junction bases with no gene match: 11. The CDR3 has 19 amino acids. Germline loops: CDR1 LGHNA, CDR2 YNFKEQ.

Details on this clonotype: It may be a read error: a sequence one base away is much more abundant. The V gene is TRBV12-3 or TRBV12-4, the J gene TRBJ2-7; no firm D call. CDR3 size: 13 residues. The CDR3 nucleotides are TGTGACAGCAGTTTCCTAATACCCTACGAGCAGTACTTC. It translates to CDSSFLIPYEQYF.

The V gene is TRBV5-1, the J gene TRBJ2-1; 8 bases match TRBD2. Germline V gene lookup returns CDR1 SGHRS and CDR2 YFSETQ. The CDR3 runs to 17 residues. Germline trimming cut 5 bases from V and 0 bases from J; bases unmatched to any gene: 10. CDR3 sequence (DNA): TGCGCCAGCAGAGACCGGAGCGGGGGCAGCTCCTACAATGAGCAGTTCTTC. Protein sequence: CASRDRSGGSSYNEQFF.

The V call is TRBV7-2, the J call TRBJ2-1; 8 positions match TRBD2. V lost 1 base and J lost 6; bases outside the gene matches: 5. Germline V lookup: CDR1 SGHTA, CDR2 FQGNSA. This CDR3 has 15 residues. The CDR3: CASSLGTSRINEQFF. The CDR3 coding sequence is TGTGCCAGCAGCTTAGGGACTAGCAGGATCAATGAGCAGTTCTTC.

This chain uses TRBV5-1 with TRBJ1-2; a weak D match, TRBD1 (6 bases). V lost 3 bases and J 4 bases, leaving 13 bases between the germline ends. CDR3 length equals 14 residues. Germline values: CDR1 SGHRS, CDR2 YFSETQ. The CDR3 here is CASSWTADSYGYTF. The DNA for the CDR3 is TGCGCCAGCAGCTGGACAGCCGACAGCTATGGCTACACCTTC.

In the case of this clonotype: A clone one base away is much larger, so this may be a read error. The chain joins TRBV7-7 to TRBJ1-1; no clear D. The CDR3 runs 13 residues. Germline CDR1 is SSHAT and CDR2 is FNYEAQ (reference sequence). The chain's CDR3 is CASSFGPSTEAFF. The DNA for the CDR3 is TGTGCTAGCAGCTTTGGTCCGAGCACTGAAGCTTTCTTT.

The CDR3, as DNA: TGTGCCAGCAATACCGGCCGGGGATTCTACGAGCAGTTCTTC. Its protein is CASNTGRGFYEQFF. The chain couples TRBV28 to TRBJ2-1; D may be TRBD2 (5 bases). Per germline, CDR1 MDHEN and CDR2 SYDVKM. The CDR3 covers 14 residues. Trimming pared 7 bases from V and 10 bases from J, leaving 20 bases between. Complete variable domain (other parts from reference TRBV28 and TRBJ2-1): DVKVTQSSRYLVKRTGEKVFLECVQDMDHENMFWYRQDPGLGLRLIYFSYDVKMKEKGDIPEGYSVSREKKERFSLILESASTNQTSMYLCASNTGRGFYEQFFGPGTRLTVL.

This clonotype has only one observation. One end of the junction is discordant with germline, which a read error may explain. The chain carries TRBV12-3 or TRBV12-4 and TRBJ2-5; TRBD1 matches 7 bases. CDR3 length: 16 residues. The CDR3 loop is CASKKGDSGEQGTQYF. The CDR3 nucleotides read TGTGCCAGCAAGAAAGGGGACAGCGGAGAGCAAGGGACCCAGTACTTC.

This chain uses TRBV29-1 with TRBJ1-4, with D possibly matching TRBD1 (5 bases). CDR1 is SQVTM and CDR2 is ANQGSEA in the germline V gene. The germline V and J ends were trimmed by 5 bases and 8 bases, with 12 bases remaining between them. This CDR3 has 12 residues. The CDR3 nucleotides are TGCAGCGTTCGGGACGTTAGCGAAAAACTGTTTTTT. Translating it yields CSVRDVSEKLFF.

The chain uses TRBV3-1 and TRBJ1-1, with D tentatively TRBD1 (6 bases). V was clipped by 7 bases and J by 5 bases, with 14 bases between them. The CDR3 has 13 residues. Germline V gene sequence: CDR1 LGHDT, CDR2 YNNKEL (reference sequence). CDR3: CASTGGGWTEAFF. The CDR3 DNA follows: TGTGCCAGCACCGGGGGGGGCTGGACTGAAGCTTTCTTT.

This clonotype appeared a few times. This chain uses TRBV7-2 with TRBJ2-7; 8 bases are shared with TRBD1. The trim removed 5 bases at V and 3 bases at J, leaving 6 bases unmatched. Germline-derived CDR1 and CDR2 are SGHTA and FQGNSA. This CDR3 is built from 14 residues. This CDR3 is CASSNTGQGYEQYF. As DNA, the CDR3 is TGTGCCAGCAGCAACACCGGACAGGGCTACGAGCAGTACTTC.

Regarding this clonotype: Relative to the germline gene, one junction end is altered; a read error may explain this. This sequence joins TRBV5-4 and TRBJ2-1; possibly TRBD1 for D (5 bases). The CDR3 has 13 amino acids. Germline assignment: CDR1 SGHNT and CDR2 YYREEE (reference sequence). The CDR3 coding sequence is TGTGCCAGCGGCTTGGCAGGGCAAAATGAGCAGTTCTTC. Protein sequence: CASGLAGQNEQFF. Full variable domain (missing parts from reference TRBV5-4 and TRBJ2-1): ETGVTQSPTHLIKTRGQQVTLRCSSQSGHNTVSWYQQALGQGPQFIFQYYREEENGRGNFPPRFSGLQFPNYSSELNVNALELDDSALYLCASGLAGQNEQFFGPGTRLTVL.

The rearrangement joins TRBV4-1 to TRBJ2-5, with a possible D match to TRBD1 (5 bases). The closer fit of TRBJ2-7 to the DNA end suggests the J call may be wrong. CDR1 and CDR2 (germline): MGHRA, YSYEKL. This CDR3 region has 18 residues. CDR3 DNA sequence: TGCGCCAGCAGCCAATTTTTCCATGTGTCAGGGCGAGGCTACGAGCAGTACTTC. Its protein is CASSQFFHVSGRGYEQYF.